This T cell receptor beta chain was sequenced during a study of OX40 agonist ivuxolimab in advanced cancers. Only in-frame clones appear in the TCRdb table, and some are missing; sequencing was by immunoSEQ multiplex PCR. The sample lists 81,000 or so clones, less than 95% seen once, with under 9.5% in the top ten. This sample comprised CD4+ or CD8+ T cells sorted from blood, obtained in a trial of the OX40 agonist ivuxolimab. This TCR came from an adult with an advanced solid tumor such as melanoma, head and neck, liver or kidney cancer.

CDR3 loop: CASSQEGSGPRSYNEQFF. The DNA for the CDR3 is TGTGCCAGCAGCCAAGAAGGTAGCGGGCCCCGCTCCTACAATGAGCAGTTCTTC. V and J are TRBV4-2 and TRBJ2-1; 7 positions match TRBD2. CDR1 is LGHNA, CDR2 YNFKEQ, per germline. This CDR3 has 18 residues. V was pared by 0 bases and J by 0 bases, with 8 bases of the junction left unmatched.